The clone carrying this T cell receptor beta chain was observed a handful of times. Based on a CD8+CD4-CCR7+CD45RA+ profile, naive CD8 T cells were sorted. Trimming at V came to 6 bases and at J to 6 bases, leaving 14 bases not matched to a gene. Germline V gives CDR1 SNHLY, CDR2 FYNNEI. This CDR3 is 16 amino acids long. The sample is drawn from a study of molecular identifiers for immune sequencing clone quantification. A single record per CDR3 protein comes from TCRdb applying MiXCR to the PCR reads. The table shows around 54,000 distinct CDR3 sequences, with about 25% occurring only once. Source material: naive CD8+ T cells from blood, with Jurkat cell RNA spiked in. This sample's subset: FACS-sorted CD8+CD4-CCR7+CD45RA+ naive T cells. This chain joins TRBV2 and TRBJ1-5; 7 bases fit TRBD1. The TCR sequence derives from a human donor in good health. Some libraries in this study had Jurkat cell RNA spiked in. CDR3 DNA: TGTGCCAGCAGGGGATTCGGGCAGGGGGGAGGTCAGCCCCAGCATTTT. Translation: CASRGFGQGGGQPQHF.